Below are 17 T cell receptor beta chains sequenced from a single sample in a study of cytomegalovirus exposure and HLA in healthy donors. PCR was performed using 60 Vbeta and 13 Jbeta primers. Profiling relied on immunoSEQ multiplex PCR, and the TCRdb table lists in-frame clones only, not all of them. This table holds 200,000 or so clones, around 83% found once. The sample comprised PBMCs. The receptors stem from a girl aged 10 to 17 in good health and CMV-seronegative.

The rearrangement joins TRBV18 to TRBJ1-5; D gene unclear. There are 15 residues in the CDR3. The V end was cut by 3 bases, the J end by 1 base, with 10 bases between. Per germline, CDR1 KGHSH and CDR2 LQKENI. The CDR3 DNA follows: TGTGCCAGCTCACCGAGGGCAGACAGCAATCAGCCCCAGCATTTT. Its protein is CASSPRADSNQPQHF.

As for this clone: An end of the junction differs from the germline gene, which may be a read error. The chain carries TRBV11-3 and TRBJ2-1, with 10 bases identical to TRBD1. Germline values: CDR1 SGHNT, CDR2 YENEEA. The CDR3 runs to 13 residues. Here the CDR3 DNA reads TGTGCCAGCAGCGAACCCGGGGGGACAGGGGCGATCTTC. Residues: CASSEPGGTGAIF.

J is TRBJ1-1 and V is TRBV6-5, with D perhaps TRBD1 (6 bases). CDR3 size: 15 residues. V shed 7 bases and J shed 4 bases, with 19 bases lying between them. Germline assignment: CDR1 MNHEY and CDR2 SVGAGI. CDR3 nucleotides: TGTGCCAGCACCCCCAGGGGAGGGAGGGGCACTGAAGCTTTCTTT. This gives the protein CASTPRGGRGTEAFF.

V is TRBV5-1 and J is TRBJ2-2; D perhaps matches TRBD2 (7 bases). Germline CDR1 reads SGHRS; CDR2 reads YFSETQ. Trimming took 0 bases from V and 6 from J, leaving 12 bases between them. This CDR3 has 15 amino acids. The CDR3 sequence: CASSLGLGGAGELFF. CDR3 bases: TGCGCCAGCAGCTTGGGACTAGGGGGGGCCGGGGAGCTGTTTTTT.

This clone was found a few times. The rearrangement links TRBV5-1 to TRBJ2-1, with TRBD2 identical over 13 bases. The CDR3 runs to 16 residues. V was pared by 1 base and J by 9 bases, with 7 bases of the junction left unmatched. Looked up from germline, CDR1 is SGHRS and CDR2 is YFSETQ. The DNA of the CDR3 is TGCGCCAGCAGCTTGAGGACTAGCGGGAGAACGGCTGAGCAGTTCTTC. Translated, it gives CASSLRTSGRTAEQFF. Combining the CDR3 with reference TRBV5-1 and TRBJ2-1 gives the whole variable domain KAGVTQTPRYLIKTRGQQVTLSCSPISGHRSVSWYQQTPGQGLQFLFEYFSETQRNKGNFPGRFSGRQFSNSRSEMNVSTLELGDSALYLCASSLRTSGRTAEQFFGPGTRLTVL.

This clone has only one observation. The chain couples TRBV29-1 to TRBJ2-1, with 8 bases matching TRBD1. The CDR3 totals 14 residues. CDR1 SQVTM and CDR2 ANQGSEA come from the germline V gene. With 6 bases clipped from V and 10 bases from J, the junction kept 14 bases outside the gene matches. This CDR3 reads CSVHRGSGFSEQFF. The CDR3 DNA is TGCAGCGTACACAGGGGGTCGGGATTTTCGGAGCAGTTCTTC.

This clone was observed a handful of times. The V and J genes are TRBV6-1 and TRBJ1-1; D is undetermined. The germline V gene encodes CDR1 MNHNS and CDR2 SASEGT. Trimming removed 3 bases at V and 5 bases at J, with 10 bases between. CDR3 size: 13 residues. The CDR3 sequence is CASSESLRTEAFF. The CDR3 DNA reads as TGTGCCAGCAGTGAGTCCTTGAGGACTGAAGCTTTCTTT.

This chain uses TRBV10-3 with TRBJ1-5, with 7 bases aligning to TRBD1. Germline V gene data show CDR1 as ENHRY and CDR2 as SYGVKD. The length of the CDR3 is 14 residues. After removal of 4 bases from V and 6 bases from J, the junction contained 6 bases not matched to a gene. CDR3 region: CAISGEGAVQPQHF. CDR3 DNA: TGTGCCATCAGTGGAGAGGGGGCGGTTCAGCCCCAGCATTTT.

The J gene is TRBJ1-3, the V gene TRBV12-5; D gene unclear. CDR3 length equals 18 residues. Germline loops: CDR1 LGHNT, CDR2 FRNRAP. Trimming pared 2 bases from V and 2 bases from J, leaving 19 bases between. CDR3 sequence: CASGLLLGAKAPGNTIYF. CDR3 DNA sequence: TGTGCTAGTGGTTTGCTACTCGGAGCTAAAGCCCCTGGAAACACCATATATTTT.

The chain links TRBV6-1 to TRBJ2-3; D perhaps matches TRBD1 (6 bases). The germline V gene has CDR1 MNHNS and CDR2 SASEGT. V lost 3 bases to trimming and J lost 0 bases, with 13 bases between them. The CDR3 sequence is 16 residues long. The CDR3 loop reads CASSDRGTGSTDTQYF. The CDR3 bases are TGTGCCAGCAGTGACAGGGGCACAGGGAGCACAGATACGCAGTATTTT.

Written as DNA, the CDR3 is TGCAGCGTTGGTGGCGGCAGCTCCTACAATGAGCAGTTCTTC. Residues: CSVGGGSSYNEQFF. This rearrangement joins TRBV29-1 to TRBJ2-1; no clear D. The ends were cut back, 4 bases at V and 0 bases at J, with 10 bases in the middle. The CDR3 has 14 residues. Germline V gene lookup returns CDR1 SQVTM and CDR2 ANQGSEA.

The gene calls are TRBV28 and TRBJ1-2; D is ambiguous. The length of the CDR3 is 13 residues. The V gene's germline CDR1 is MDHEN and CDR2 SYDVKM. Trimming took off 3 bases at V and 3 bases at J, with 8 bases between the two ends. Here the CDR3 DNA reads TGTGCCAGCAGTTTGCCCTACTACTATGGCTACACCTTC. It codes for CASSLPYYYGYTF.

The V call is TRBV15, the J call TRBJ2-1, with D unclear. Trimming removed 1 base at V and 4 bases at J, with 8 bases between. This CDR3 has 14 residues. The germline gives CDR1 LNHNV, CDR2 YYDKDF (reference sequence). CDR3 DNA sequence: TGTGCCACCAGCAGAGCCCCCTATTACAATGAGCAGTTCTTC. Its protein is CATSRAPYYNEQFF.

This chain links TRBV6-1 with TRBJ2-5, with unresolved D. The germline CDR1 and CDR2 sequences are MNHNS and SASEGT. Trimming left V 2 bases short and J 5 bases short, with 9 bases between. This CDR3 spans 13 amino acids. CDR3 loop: CASSEPGGETQYF. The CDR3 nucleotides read TGTGCCAGCAGTGAACCGGGTGGGGAGACCCAGTACTTC.

The CDR3 loop is CASSLPTAYGYTF. The CDR3 region has the DNA TGTGCCAGCAGCCTACCGACAGCCTATGGCTACACCTTC. The chain carries TRBV5-4 and TRBJ1-2; a possible D gene is TRBD1 (5 bases). V was cut by 4 bases and J by 4 bases, with 11 bases left in between. The germline V gene encodes CDR1 SGHNT and CDR2 YYREEE (reference sequence). CDR3 length equals 13 residues.

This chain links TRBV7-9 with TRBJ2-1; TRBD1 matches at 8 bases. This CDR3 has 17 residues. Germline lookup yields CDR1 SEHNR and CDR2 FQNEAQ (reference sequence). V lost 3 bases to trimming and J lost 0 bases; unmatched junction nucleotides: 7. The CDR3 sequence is CASSFRPGQASYNEQFF. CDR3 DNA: TGTGCCAGCAGCTTCCGACCGGGACAGGCCTCCTACAATGAGCAGTTCTTC.

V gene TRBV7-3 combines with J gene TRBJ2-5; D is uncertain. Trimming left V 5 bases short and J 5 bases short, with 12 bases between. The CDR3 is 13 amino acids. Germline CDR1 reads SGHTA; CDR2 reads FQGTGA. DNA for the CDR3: TGTGCCAGCAGCAGAACCCCTAGGGAGACCCAGTACTTC. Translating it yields CASSRTPRETQYF. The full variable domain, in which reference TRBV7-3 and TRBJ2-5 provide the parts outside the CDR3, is GAGVSQTPSNKVTEKGKYVELRCDPISGHTALYWYRQSLGQGPEFLIYFQGTGAADDSGLPNDRFFAVRPEGSVSTLKIQRTERGDSAVYLCASSRTPRETQYFGPGTRLLVL.